This T cell receptor beta chain was sequenced in a study of blood T cell repertoires in COVID-19. Study-level background: The analysed material was cDNA or gDNA that came from T cells, B-cell-depleted T cells, or PBMCs.

The CDR3 is made up of 15 amino acids, end residues included. Original handling: Estimation of nucleated cell counts was performed using reference gene primer amplification. Clones were sequenced by immunoSEQ multiplex PCR, and TCRdb holds only the in-frame ones, with some missing. V and J calls and clone size follow that table, whereas D and trimming were derived from the DNA. This table has around 360,000 clones, more than 75% appearing once. Comment on this clone: The DNA is omitted, as the CDR3 cannot be located on it reliably, and the CDR3 follows TCRdb's listing.

The specimen sequenced was PBMCs or T cells enriched from blood (not recorded which). This chain joins TRBV21-1 and TRBJ2-3; the table's TRBD2 call for D was not verified on the DNA. TRBV21-1 is listed as a pseudogene. The receptor was isolated from a man between 35 and 55 years old in a cohort exposed to, infected with or recovered from COVID-19 (not recorded which). The CDR3 spells CASSHVAGGADTQYF.